The clone carrying this T cell receptor (beta chain) was observed a handful of times. Antigen: not known. These data originate in a study of beta chain features in type 1 diabetes. The study's findings and limits: All four CD4+ subsets of Type 1 diabetes patients contained TCRB CDR3s that were moderately but significantly shorter.

The V gene's germline CDR1 is SGHVS and CDR2 FQNEAQ. CDR3 length equals 16 residues. V trimming: 7 bases; J trimming: 5 bases; junction bases outside the gene matches: 13. The investigators reverse transcribed all of the isolated RNA, so they sequenced expressed TCRB transcripts. Data came from immunoSEQ multiplex PCR; TCRdb stores just in-frame clones and leaves some out. The repertoire holds 150,000 to 200,000 clones, with approximately 8% as singletons. This sequence was found in a man aged 18 to 30 with type 1 diabetes. The sample taken for sequencing was central memory CD4+ T cells from blood. The chain recombines TRBV7-8 with TRBJ2-1; 8 positions agree with TRBD2. CDR3 sequence (DNA): TGTGCCAGCACCGTCAACCCTAGCGGGTCTCACAATGAGCAGTTCTTC. Translation gives CASTVNPSGSHNEQFF.